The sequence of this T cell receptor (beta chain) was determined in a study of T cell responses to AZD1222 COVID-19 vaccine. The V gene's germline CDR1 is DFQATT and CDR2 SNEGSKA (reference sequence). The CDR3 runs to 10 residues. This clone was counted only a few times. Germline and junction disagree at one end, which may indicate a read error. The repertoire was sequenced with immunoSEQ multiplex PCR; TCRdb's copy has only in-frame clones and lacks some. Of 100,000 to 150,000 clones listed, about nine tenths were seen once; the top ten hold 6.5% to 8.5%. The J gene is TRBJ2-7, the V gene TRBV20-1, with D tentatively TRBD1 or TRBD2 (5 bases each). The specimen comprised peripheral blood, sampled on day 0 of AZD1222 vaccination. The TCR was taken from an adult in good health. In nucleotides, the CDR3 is TGCAGTGCTAGCAGGGACGAACAGTACTTC. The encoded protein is CSASRDEQYF.